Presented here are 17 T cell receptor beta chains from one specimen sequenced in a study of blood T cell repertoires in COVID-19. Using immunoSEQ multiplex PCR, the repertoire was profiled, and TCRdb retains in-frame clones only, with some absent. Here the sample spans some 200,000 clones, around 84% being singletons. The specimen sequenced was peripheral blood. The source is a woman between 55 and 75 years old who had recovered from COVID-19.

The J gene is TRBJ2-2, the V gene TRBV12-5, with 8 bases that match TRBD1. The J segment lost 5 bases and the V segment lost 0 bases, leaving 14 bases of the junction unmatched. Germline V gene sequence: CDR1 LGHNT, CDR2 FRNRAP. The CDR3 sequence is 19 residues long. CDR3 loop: CASGLVGRGLTVSTGELFF. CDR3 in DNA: TGTGCTAGTGGTTTGGTAGGCAGGGGGCTAACGGTTTCAACCGGGGAGCTGTTTTTT.

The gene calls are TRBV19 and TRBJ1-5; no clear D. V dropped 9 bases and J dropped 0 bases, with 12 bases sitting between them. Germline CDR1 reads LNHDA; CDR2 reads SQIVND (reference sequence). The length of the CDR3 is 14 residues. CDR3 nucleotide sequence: TGTGCCAGCAAAGGAGGTGGTAGCAATCAGCCCCAGCATTTT. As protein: CASKGGGSNQPQHF.

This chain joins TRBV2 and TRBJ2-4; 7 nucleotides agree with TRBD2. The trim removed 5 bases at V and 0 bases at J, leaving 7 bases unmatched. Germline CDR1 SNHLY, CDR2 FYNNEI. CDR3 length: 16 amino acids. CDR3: CASSTPGGGAKNIQYF. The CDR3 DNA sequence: TGTGCCAGCAGTACCCCGGGCGGGGGAGCCAAAAACATTCAGTACTTC.

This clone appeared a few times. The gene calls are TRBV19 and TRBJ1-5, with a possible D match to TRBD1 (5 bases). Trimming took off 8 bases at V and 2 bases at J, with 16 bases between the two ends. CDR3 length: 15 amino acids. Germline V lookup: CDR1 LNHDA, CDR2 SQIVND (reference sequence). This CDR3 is CASQTQGWGNQPQHF. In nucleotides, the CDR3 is TGTGCCAGTCAAACTCAGGGATGGGGCAATCAGCCCCAGCATTTT.

CDR3 residues: CASSLAFGTGRLFNYGYTF. The CDR3 DNA reads as TGTGCCAGCAGCTTAGCCTTTGGGACAGGGAGATTATTTAACTATGGCTACACCTTC. The rearrangement joins TRBV7-9 to TRBJ1-2; 9 positions match TRBD1. V trimming: 0 bases; J trimming: 1 base; junction bases outside the gene matches: 12. Germline CDR1 SEHNR, CDR2 FQNEAQ (reference sequence). The CDR3 contains 19 residues.

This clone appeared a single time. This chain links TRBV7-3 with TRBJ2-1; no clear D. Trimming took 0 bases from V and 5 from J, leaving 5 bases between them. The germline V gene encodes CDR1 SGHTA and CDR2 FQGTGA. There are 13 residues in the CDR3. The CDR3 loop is CASSLTRDNEQFF. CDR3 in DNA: TGTGCCAGCAGCTTAACGCGCGACAATGAGCAGTTCTTC.

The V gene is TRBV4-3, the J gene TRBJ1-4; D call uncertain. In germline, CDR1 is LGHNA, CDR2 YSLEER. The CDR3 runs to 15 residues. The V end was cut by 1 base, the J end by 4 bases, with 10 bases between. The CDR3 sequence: CASSQVPPGNEKLFF. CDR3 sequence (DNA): TGCGCCAGCAGCCAAGTTCCTCCGGGTAATGAAAAACTGTTTTTT.

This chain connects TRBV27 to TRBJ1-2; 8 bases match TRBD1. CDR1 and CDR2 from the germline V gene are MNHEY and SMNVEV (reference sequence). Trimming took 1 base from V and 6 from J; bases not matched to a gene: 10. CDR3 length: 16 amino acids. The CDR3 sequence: CASSLFAGGSGDGYTF. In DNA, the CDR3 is TGTGCCAGCAGTTTATTTGCAGGGGGCTCGGGTGATGGCTACACCTTC.

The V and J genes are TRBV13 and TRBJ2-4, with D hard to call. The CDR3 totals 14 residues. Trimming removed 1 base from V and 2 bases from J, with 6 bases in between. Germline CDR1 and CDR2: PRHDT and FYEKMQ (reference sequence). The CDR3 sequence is CASSLDPSKNIQYF. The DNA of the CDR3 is TGTGCCAGCAGCTTAGATCCCTCCAAAAACATTCAGTACTTC.

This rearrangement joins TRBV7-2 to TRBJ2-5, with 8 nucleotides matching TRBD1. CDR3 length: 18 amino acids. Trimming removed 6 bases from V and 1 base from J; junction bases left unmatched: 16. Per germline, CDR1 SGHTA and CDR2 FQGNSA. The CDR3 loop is CASSRRSGTGGLQETQYF. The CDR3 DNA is TGTGCCAGCAGTCGCCGCTCGGGAACAGGGGGGCTCCAAGAGACCCAGTACTTC.

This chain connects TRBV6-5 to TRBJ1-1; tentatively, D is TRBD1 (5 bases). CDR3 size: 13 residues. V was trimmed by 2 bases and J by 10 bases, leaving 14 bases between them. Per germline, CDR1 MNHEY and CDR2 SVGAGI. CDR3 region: CASSYREGAAAFF. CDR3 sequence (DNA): TGTGCCAGCAGTTACAGGGAAGGGGCGGCAGCTTTCTTT.

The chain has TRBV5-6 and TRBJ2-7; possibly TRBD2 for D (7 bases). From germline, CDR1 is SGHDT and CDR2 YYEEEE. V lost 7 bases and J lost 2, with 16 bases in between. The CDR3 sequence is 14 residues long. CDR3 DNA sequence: TGTGCCAGCGGGAAGGGGGGGTTGCCCTACGAGCAGTACTTC. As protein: CASGKGGLPYEQYF.

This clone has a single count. The CDR3 region is CASAVGGPAYEQYF. The CDR3 DNA reads as TGTGCCAGTGCTGTGGGGGGACCCGCCTACGAGCAGTACTTC. J is TRBJ2-7 and V is TRBV6-6; possibly TRBD2 for D (6 bases). This CDR3 has 14 residues. Germline V gene sequence: CDR1 MNHNY, CDR2 SVGAGI (reference sequence). V was shortened by 9 bases and J by 2 bases, with 17 bases between the two germline ends.

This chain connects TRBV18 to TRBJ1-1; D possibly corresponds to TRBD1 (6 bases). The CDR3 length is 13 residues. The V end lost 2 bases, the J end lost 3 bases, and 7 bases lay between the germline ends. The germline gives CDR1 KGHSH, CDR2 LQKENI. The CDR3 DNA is TGTGCCAGCTCACCAGAGGGGGACACTGAAGCTTTCTTT. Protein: CASSPEGDTEAFF.

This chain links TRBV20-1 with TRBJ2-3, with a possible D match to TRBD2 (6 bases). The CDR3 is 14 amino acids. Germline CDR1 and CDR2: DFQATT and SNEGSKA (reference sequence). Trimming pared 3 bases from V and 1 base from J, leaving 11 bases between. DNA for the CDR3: TGCAGTGCTAGTAGGGAGGACCGCACAGATACGCAGTATTTT. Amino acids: CSASREDRTDTQYF.

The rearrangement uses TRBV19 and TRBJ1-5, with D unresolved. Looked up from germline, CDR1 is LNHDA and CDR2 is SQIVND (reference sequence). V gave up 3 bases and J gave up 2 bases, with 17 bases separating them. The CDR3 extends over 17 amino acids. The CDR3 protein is CASSISDIGRGNQPQHF. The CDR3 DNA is TGTGCCAGTAGTATTAGCGATATTGGGAGGGGCAATCAGCCCCAGCATTTT.

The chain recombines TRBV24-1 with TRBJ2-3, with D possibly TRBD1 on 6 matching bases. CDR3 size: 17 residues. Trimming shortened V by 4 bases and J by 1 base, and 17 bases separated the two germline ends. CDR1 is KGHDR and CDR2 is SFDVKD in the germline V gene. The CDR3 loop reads CATSEATTGTGTDTQYF. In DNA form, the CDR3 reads TGTGCCACCAGTGAGGCAACAACAGGGACCGGCACAGATACGCAGTATTTT.